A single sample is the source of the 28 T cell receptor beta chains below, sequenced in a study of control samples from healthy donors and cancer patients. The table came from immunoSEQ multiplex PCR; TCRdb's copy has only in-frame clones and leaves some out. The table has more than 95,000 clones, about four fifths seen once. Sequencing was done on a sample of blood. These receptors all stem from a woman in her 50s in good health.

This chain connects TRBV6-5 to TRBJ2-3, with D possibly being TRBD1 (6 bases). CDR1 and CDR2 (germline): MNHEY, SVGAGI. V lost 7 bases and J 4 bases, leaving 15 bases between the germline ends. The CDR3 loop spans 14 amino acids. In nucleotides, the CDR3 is TGTGCCAGCAAGGGGGTCGGAACGGCAGATACGCAGTATTTT. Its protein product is CASKGVGTADTQYF.

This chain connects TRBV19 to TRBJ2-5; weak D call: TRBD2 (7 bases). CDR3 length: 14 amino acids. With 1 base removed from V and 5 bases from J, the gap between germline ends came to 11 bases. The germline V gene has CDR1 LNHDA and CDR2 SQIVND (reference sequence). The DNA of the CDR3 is TGTGCCAGTAGTATAGGGGGGGGCGGGGAGACCCAGTACTTC. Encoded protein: CASSIGGGGETQYF.

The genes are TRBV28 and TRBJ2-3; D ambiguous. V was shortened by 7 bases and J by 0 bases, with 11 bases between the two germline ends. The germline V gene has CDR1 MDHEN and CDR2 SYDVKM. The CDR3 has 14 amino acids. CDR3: CASIRAASTDTQYF. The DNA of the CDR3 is TGTGCCAGCATCCGGGCCGCCAGCACAGATACGCAGTATTTT.

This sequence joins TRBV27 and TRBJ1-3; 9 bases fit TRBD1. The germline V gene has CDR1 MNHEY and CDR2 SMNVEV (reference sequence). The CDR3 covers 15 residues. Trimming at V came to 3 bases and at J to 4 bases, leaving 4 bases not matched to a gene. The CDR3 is CASSLHRGQGNTIYF. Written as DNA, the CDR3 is TGTGCCAGCAGTTTGCACAGGGGGCAAGGAAACACCATATATTTT.

CDR3 protein: CASSSFGGQNTEAFF. In DNA, the CDR3 is TGTGCCAGCAGTTCCTTCGGCGGACAAAACACTGAAGCTTTCTTT. The gene calls are TRBV27 and TRBJ1-1; TRBD1 might be the D (5 bases). Trimming shortened V by 4 bases and J by 2 bases, and 14 bases separated the two germline ends. The germline gives CDR1 MNHEY, CDR2 SMNVEV (reference sequence). The CDR3 covers 15 residues.

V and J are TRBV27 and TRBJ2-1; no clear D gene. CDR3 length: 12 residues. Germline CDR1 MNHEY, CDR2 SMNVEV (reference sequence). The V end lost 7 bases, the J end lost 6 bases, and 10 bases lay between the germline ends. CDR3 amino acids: CASNDFRNEQFF. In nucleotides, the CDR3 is TGTGCCAGCAATGATTTTCGCAATGAGCAGTTCTTC.

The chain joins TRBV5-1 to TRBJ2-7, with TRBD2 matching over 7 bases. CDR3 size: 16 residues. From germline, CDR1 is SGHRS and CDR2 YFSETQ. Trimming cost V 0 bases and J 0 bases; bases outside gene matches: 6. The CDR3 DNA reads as TGCGCCAGCAGCTTGGCGGGAGGCGGATTCTCCTACGAGCAGTACTTC. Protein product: CASSLAGGGFSYEQYF.

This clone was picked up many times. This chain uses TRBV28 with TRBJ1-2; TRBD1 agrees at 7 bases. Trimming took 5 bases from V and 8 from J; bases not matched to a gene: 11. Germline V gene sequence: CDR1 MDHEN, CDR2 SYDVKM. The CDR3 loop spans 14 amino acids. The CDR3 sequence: CASSPETGYGGYTF. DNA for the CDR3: TGTGCCAGCAGTCCCGAGACAGGGTATGGCGGCTACACCTTC.

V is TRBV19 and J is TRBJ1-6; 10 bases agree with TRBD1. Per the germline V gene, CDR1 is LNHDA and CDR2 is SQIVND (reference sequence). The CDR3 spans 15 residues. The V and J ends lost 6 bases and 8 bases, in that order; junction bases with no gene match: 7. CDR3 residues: CASRGTGDFYSPLHF. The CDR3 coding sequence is TGTGCCAGTAGGGGGACAGGGGATTTTTATTCACCCCTCCACTTT.

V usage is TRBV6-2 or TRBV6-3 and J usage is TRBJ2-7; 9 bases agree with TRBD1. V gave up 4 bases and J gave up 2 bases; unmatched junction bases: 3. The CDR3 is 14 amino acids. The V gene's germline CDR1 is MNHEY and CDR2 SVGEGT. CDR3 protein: CASSWDREAYEQYF. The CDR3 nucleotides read TGTGCCAGCAGTTGGGACAGGGAGGCCTACGAGCAGTACTTC.

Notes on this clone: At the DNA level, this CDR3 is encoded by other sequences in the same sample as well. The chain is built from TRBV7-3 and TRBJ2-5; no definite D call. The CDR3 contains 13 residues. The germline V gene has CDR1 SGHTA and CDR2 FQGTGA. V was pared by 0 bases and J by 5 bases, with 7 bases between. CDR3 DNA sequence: TGTGCCAGCAGCTTAACGAGAGAGGAGACCCAGTACTTC. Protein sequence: CASSLTREETQYF.

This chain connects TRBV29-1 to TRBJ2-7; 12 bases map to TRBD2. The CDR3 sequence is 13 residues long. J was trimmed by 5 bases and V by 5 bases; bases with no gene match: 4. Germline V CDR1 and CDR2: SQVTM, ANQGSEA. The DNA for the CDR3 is TGCAGCGTTCTAGCGGGAGGGCCCCACGAGCAGTACTTC. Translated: CSVLAGGPHEQYF.

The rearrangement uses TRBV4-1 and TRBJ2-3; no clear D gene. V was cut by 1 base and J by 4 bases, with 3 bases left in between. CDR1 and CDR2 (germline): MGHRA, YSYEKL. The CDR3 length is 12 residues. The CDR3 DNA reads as TGCGCCAGCAGCCAAGGTGCAGATACGCAGTATTTT. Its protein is CASSQGADTQYF.

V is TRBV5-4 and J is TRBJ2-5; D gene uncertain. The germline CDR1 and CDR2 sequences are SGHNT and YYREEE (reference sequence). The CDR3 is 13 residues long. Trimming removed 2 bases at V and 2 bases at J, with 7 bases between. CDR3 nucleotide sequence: TGTGCCAGCAGCTTTAGGCGACAAGAGACCCAGTACTTC. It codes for CASSFRRQETQYF.

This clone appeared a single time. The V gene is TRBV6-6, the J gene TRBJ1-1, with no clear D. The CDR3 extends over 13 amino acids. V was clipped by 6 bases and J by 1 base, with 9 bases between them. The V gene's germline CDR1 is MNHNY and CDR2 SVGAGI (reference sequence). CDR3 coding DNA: TGTGCCAGCAGGGCATCAGGGAACACTGAAGCTTTCTTT. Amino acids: CASRASGNTEAFF.

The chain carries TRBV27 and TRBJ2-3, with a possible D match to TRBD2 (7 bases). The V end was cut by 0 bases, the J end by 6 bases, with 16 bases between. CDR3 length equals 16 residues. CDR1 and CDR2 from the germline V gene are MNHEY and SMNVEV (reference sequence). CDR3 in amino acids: CASSLSMPGGGDTQYF. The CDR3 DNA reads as TGTGCCAGCAGTTTATCGATGCCGGGGGGCGGGGATACGCAGTATTTT.

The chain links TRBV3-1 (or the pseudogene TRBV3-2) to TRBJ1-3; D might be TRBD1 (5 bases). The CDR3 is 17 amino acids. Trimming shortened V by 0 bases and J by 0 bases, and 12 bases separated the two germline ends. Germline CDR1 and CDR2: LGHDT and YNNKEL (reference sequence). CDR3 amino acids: CASSQDWGRGSGNTIYF. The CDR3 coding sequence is TGTGCCAGCAGCCAAGATTGGGGAAGGGGCTCTGGAAACACCATATATTTT.

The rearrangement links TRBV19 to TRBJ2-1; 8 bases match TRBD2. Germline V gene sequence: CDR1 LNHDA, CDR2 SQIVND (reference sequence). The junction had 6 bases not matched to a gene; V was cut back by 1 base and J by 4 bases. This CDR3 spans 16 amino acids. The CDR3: CASSIVAGRLYNEQFF. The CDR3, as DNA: TGTGCCAGTAGTATAGTAGCGGGGAGGTTATACAATGAGCAGTTCTTC.

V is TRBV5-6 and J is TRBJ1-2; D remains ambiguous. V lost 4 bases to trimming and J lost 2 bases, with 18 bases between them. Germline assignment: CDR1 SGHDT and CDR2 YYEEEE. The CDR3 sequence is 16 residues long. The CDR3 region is CASSLPWEPPNYGYTF. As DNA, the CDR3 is TGTGCCAGCAGCCTTCCGTGGGAACCACCAAACTATGGCTACACCTTC.

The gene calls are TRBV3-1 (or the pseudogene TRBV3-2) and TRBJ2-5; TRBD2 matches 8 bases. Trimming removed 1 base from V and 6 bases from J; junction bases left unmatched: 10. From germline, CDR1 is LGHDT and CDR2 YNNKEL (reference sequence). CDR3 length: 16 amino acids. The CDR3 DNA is TGTGCCAGCAGCCAAGCTTCCGGGAGGGCCGGGAAGACCCAGTACTTC. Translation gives CASSQASGRAGKTQYF.

CDR3 region: CASSTTGDSNQPQHF. Here the CDR3 DNA reads TGTGCCAGCAGTACCACAGGGGATAGCAATCAGCCCCAGCATTTT. The chain links TRBV6-6 to TRBJ1-5; 7 bases line up with TRBD1. The trim removed 5 bases at V and 0 bases at J, leaving 4 bases unmatched. The CDR3 runs to 15 residues. CDR1 and CDR2 from the germline V gene are MNHNY and SVGAGI (reference sequence).

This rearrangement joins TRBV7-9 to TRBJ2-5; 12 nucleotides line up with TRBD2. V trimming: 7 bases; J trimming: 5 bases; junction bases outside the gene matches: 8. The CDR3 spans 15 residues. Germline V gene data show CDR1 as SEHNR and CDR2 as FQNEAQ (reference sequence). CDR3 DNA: TGTGCCAGCACCAGACTAGCGGGGGAGAAGGAGACCCAGTACTTC. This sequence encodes CASTRLAGEKETQYF.

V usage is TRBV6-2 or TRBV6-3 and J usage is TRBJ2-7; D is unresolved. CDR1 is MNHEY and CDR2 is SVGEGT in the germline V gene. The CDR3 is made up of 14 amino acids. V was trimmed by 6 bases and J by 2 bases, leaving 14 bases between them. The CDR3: CASSRWTVAYEQYF. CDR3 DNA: TGTGCCAGCAGCCGATGGACGGTCGCCTACGAGCAGTACTTC.

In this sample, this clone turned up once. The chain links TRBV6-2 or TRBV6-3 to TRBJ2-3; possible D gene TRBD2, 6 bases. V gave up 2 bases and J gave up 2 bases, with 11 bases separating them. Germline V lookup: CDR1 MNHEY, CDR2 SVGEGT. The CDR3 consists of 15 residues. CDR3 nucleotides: TGTGCCAGCAGTTACGCCGGGAGCCCCACAGATACGCAGTATTTT. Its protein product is CASSYAGSPTDTQYF.

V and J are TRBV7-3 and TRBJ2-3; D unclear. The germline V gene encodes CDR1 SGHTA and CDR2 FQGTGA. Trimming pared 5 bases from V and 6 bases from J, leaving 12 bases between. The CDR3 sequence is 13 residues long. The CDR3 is CASSPGRSDTQYF. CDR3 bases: TGTGCCAGCAGCCCAGGAAGATCTGATACGCAGTATTTT.

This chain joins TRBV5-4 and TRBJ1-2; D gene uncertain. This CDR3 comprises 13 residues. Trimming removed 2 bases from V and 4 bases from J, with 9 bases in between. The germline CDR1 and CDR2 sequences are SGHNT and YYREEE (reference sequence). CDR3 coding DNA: TGTGCCAGCAGCTTAAGCAGTCTCTATGGCTACACCTTC. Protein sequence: CASSLSSLYGYTF.

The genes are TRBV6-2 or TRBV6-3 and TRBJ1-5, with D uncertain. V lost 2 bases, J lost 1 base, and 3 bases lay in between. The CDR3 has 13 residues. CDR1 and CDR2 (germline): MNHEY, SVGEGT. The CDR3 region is CASSYESNQPQHF. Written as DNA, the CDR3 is TGTGCCAGCAGTTACGAAAGCAATCAGCCCCAGCATTTT.

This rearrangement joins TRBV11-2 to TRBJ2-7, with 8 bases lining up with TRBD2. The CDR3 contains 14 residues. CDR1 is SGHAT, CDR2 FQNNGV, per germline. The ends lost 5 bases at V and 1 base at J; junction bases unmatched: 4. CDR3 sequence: CASSPTSASYEQYF. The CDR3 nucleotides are TGTGCCAGCAGCCCGACTAGCGCTTCCTACGAGCAGTACTTC.